This TCR beta chain came from a study of T cell responses to AZD1222 COVID-19 vaccine. Study results and caveats: The CD4 TCRs associated with vaccination extended across spike and predominated at 160-218 and 743-854. Repertoires were sampled only after the peak T cell response. Reports indicate that nearly half of spike-specific TCRs are directed at unmutated variant regions. Only a handful of individuals given AZD1222 were seropositive at baseline.

The CDR3 sequence is 10 residues long. With 4 bases clipped from V and 13 bases from J, the junction kept 6 bases outside the gene matches. Germline lookup yields CDR1 DFQATT and CDR2 SNEGSKA (reference sequence). Assay used: immunoSEQ multiplex PCR; TCRdb lists only in-frame clones, some missing. The sample records about 86,000 clones, approximately 90% being singletons. This clone was counted a single time. Its specificity is not known. The chain couples TRBV20-1 to TRBJ2-5, with TRBD1 matching over 7 bases. Sequences were derived from peripheral blood, sampled 28 days after the second AZD1222 dose. The clonotype was recovered from an adult who received the AZD1222 COVID-19 vaccine. CDR3 coding DNA: TGCAGTGCTAACCGGGACAGACCGTACTTC. This sequence encodes CSANRDRPYF.